A selection of T cell receptor beta chains follows, all from one sample in a study of blood T cell repertoires in COVID-19. Here immunoSEQ multiplex PCR was the method, and the copy in TCRdb shows in-frame clones only, minus some. The table shows fewer than 110,000 clones, with about four fifths occurring only once. Sequenced input: peripheral blood. The origin of the receptors is a human donor in a cohort sampled during active COVID-19. The conserved cysteine and the conserved F or W are not part of the CDR3 here.

v_gene: TRBV2
CDR3aa: ASSDRGRANVLT

v_gene: TRBV7-2
CDR3aa: ASSPPGLRGETQY

v_gene: TRBV6-1
CDR3aa: ASSEARISSQH

v_gene: TRBV7-2
CDR3aa: ASSFGQIYTDTQY

v_gene: TRBV5-1
CDR3aa: ASSLAGGSRNTIY

v_gene: TRBV7-7
CDR3aa: AHRAVEFAYEQY

v_gene: TRBV5-5
CDR3aa: ASSLGRNYGYT

v_gene: TRBV4-2
CDR3aa: ASSQGGSGDTGELF

v_gene: TRBV3-1/TRBV3-2
CDR3aa: ASSQDRVDTQY

v_gene: TRBV27
CDR3aa: ASSPGTSQSSGANVLT

v_gene: TRBV10-3
CDR3aa: AISESGTRRQPQH

v_gene: TRBV19
CDR3aa: ASLDRAGANVLT

v_gene: TRBV18
CDR3aa: ASSRSTSRSGELF

v_gene: TRBV10-3
CDR3aa: AISESLAVHEQY

v_gene: TRBV15
CDR3aa: ATSAPWGDEQF